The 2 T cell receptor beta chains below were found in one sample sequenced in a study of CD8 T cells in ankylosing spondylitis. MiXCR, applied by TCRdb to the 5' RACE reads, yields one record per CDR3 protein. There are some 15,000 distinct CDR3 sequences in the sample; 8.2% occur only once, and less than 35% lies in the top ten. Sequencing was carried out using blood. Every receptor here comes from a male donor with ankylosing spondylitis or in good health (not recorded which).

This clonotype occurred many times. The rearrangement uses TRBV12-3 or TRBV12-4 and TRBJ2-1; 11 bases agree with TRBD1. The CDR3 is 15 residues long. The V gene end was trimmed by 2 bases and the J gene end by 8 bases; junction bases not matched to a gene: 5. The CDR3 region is CASSLRTGGLDEQFF. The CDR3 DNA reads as TGTGCCAGCAGTTTAAGGACAGGGGGCCTAGATGAGCAGTTCTTC.

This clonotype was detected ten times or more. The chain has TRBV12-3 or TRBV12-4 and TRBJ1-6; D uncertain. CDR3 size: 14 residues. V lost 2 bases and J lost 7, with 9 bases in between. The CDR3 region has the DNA TGTGCCAGCAGTTTATGGGCGGAGAATTCACCCCTCCACTTT. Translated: CASSLWAENSPLHF.